This T cell receptor (beta chain) was captured in a study of T cell responses to AZD1222 COVID-19 vaccine. Study context: Analysis merged second doses at about 4 or about 12 weeks. Study results and caveats: Clonal diversity was possibly underestimated, and the donors were mostly white British, with more females. The reported proportion of spike-specific TCRs targeting unmutated variant regions was nearly half.

In its sample, this clone was seen once. As yet, its antigen is unknown. Some clones are missing from TCRdb's copy, which holds only in-frame ones; the method was immunoSEQ multiplex PCR. The table lists roughly 150,000 clones, around 92% of them singletons. The CDR3 has 13 residues. Trimming cost V 8 bases and J 1 base, with 11 bases left between them. In germline, CDR1 is LNHDA, CDR2 SQIVND (reference sequence). This TCR derives from an adult in good health. The material was peripheral blood, obtained on day 0 of AZD1222 vaccination. The rearrangement joins TRBV19 to TRBJ1-1; D is unresolved. DNA of the CDR3: TGTGCCAGTGGACCGACGCGGAACACTGAAGCTTTCTTT. Translating gives CASGPTRNTEAFF.